These 5 T cell receptor beta chains came from one sample sequenced in a study of molecular identifiers for immune sequencing clone quantification. TCRdb called the PCR reads again in MiXCR, with one record for every CDR3 protein. The sample shows over 550,000 distinct CDR3 sequences, roughly 25% of them seen only once. Sequencing used naive CD8+ T cells from blood, with Jurkat cell RNA spiked in. As for subset: FACS-sorted CD8+CD4-CCR7+CD45RA+ naive T cells. All receptors derive from a human donor in good health. Some libraries in this study had Jurkat cell RNA spiked in.

This clonotype came up many times. The V call is TRBV6-8, the J call TRBJ1-5; D is perhaps TRBD1 (6 bases). Germline CDR1 is MNHGY and CDR2 is SAAAGT. Trimming removed 7 bases from V and 0 bases from J, with 16 bases in between. The CDR3 consists of 16 residues. Written as DNA, the CDR3 is TGTGCCAGCACCTCCCCCGACAGGAATAGCAATCAGCCCCAGCATTTT. Residues: CASTSPDRNSNQPQHF.

For this clonotype: This could be a read error, since a much larger clone is one nucleotide away. The chain links TRBV29-1 to TRBJ2-3; no reliable D call. CDR3 length equals 12 residues. Trimming removed 2 bases at V and 3 bases at J, with 6 bases between. Germline V gene sequence: CDR1 SQVTM, CDR2 ANQGSEA. CDR3 sequence reads: CSVEQSTDTQYF. For the CDR3, the DNA is TGCAGCGTTGAACAGAGTACAGATACGCAGTATTTT.

Comment on this clonotype: Because the CDR3 is missing its conserved closing phenylalanine or tryptophan, this is likely a read error. The chain employs TRBV20-1 and TRBJ2-2, with TRBD1 identical over 10 bases. The J segment lost 4 bases and the V segment lost 0 bases, leaving 2 bases of the junction unmatched. Germline values: CDR1 DFQATT, CDR2 SNEGSKA (reference sequence). CDR3 size: 15 residues. Here the CDR3 DNA reads TGCAGTGCTAGAGACGGGACAGGGGCCACCGGGGAGCTGTTTTCT. Residues: CSARDGTGATGELFS.

Ten or more counts support this clonotype. The chain has TRBV29-1 and TRBJ2-2, with 9 positions matching TRBD1. The CDR3 length is 16 residues. CDR1 and CDR2 (germline): SQVTM, ANQGSEA. Unmatched junction bases numbered 6, after V lost 4 bases and J lost 0 bases. CDR3 protein: CSVVARTGANTGELFF. In nucleotides, the CDR3 is TGCAGCGTTGTCGCACGGACAGGGGCGAACACCGGGGAGCTGTTTTTT.

This clonotype has just a few counts. The gene calls are TRBV27 and TRBJ1-4, with TRBD1 matching over 7 bases. The CDR3 contains 12 residues. The ends lost 6 bases at V and 7 bases at J; junction bases unmatched: 2. Germline lookup yields CDR1 MNHEY and CDR2 SMNVEV (reference sequence). The chain's CDR3 is CASRQGVEKLFF. CDR3 bases: TGTGCCAGCAGGCAGGGGGTTGAAAAACTGTTTTTT. Complete variable domain (other parts from reference TRBV27 and TRBJ1-4): EAQVTQNPRYLITVTGKKLTVTCSQNMNHEYMSWYRQDPGLGLRQIYYSMNVEVTDKGDVPEGYKVSRKEKRNFPLILESPSPNQTSLYFCASRQGVEKLFFGSGTQLSVL.